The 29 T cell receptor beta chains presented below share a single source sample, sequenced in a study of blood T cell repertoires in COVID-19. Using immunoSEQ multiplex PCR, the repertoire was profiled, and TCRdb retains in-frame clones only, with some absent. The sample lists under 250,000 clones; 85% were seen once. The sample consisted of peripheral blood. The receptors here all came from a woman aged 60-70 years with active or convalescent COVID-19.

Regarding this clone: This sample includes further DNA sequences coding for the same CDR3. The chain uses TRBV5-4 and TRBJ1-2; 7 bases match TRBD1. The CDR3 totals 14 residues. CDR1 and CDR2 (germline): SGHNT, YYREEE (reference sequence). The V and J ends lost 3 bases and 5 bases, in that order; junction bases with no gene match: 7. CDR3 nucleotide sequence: TGTGCCAGCAGCTCCGGGACAGAACCTTATGGCTACACCTTC. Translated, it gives CASSSGTEPYGYTF.

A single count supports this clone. The chain's CDR3 is CASSPRQGGIETQYF. CDR3 in DNA: TGTGCCAGCAGCCCCCGACAGGGAGGAATAGAGACCCAGTACTTC. The rearrangement links TRBV9 to TRBJ2-5; tentatively, D is TRBD1 (7 bases). From germline, CDR1 is SGDLS and CDR2 YYNGEE. The germline V and J ends were trimmed by 4 bases and 4 bases, with 17 bases remaining between them. This CDR3 has 15 amino acids.

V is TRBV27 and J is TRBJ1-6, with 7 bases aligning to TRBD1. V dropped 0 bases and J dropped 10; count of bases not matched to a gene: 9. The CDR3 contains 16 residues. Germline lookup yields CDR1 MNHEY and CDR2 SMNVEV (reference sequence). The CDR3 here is CASSLSGRQGNSPLHF. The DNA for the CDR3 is TGTGCCAGCAGTTTATCCGGCAGACAGGGAAACTCACCCCTCCACTTT.

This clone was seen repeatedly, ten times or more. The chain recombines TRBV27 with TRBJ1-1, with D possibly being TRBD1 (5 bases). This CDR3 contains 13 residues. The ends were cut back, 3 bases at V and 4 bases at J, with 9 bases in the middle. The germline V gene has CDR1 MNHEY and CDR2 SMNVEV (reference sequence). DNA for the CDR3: TGTGCCAGCAGTTTCGGGGGTAGCACTGAAGCTTTCTTT. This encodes CASSFGGSTEAFF.

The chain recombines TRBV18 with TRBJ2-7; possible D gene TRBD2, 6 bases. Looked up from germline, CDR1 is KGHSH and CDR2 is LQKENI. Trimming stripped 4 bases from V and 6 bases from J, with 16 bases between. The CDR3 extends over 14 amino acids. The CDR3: CASSQSGLTSEQYF. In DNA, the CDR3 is TGTGCCAGCTCACAATCGGGACTTACCAGCGAGCAGTACTTC.

This chain's CDR3 is CASSAGGLDRAVGYTF. CDR3 nucleotides: TGTGCCAGCAGTGCTGGGGGACTGGACAGGGCGGTCGGCTACACCTTC. This sequence joins TRBV6-1 and TRBJ1-2, with 8 bases aligning to TRBD1. The CDR3 totals 16 residues. After removal of 4 bases from V and 8 bases from J, the junction contained 15 bases not matched to a gene. CDR1 is MNHNS and CDR2 is SASEGT in the germline V gene.

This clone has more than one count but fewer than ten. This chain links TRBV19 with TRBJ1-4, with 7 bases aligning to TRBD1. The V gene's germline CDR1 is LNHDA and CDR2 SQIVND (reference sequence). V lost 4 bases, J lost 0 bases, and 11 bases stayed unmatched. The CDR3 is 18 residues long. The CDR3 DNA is TGTGCCAGTAGTAGCTCAGGGGGACGGGGAGCAACTAATGAAAAACTGTTTTTT. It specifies CASSSSGGRGATNEKLFF.

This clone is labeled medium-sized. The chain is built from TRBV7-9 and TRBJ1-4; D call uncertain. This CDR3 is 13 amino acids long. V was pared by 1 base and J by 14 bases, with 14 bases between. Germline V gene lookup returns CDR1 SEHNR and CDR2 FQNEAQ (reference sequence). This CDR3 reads CASSLGTRDSLFF. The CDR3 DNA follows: TGTGCCAGCAGCTTAGGCACACGAGACTCGCTGTTTTTT.

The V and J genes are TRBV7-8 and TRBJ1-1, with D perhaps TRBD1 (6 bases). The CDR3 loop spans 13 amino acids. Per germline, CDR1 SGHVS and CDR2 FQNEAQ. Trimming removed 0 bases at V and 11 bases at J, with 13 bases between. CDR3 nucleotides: TGTGCCAGCAGCTTAGCACACCAGGGGTACGCTTTCTTT. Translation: CASSLAHQGYAFF.

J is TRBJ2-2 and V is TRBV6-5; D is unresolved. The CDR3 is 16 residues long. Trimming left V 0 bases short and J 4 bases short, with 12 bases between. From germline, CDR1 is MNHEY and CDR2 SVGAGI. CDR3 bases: TGTGCCAGCAGTTACTCGATTGAGACTTCCACCGGGGAGCTGTTTTTT. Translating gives CASSYSIETSTGELFF.

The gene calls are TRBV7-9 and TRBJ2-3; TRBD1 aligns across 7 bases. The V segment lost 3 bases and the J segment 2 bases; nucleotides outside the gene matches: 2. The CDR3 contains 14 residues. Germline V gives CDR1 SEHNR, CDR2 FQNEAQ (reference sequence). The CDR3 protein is CASSFGQDTDTQYF. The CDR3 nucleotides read TGTGCCAGCAGCTTCGGACAGGACACAGATACGCAGTATTTT.

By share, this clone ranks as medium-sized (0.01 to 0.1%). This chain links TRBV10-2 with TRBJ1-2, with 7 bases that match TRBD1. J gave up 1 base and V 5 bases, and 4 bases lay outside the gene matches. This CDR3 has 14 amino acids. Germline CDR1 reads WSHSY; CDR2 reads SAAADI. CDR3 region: CASSPTGINYGYTF. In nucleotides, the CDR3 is TGCGCCAGCAGTCCGACAGGGATTAACTATGGCTACACCTTC.

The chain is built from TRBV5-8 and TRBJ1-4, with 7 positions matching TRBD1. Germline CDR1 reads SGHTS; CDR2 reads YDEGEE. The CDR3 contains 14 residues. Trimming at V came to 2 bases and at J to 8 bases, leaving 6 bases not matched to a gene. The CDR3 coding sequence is TGTGCCAGCAGCTTAGGGGGCGCGGGAGAAAAACTGTTTTTT. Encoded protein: CASSLGGAGEKLFF.

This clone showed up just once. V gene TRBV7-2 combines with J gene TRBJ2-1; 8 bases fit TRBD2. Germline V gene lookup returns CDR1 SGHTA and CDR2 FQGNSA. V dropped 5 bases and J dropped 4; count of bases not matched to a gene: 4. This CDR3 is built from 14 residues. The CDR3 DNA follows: TGTGCCAGCAGCCCTAGCGGGCTATACAATGAGCAGTTCTTC. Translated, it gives CASSPSGLYNEQFF.

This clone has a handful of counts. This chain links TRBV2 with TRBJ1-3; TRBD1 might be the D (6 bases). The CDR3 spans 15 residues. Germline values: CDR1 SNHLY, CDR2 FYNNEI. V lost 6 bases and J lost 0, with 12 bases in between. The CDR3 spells CASSLQGTSGNTIYF. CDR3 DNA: TGTGCCAGCAGCCTTCAGGGGACCTCTGGAAACACCATATATTTT.

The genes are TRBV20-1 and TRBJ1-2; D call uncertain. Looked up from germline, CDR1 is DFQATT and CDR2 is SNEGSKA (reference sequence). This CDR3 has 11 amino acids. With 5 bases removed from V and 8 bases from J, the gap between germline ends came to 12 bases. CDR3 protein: CSAPILEGYTF. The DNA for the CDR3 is TGCAGTGCTCCCATCCTTGAGGGCTACACCTTC.

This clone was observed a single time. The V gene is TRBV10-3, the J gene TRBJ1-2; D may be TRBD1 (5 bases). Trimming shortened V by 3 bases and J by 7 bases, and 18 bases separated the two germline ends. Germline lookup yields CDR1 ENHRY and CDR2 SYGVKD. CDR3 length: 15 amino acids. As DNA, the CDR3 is TGTGCCATCAGTGACGGGACTCCCCCAGGAGGTGGCTACACCTTC. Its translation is CAISDGTPPGGGYTF.

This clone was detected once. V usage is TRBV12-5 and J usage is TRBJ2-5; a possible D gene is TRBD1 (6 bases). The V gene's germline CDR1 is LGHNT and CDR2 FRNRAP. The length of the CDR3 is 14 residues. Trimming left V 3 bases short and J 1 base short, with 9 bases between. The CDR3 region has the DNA TGTGCTAGTGGTTTAGGGACACTCCAAGAGACCCAGTACTTC. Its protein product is CASGLGTLQETQYF.

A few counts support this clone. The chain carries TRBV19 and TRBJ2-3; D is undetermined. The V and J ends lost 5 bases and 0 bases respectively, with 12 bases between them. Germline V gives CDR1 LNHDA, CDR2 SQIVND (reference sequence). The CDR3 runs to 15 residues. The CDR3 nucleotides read TGTGCCAGTAGTGTAGGGCGGCCTAGCACAGATACGCAGTATTTT. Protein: CASSVGRPSTDTQYF.

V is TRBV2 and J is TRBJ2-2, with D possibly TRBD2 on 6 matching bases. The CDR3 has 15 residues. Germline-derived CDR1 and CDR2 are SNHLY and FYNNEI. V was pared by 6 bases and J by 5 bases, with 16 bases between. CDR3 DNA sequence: TGTGCCAGCAGCAGGACCGGGAGATCGACCGGGGAGCTGTTTTTT. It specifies CASSRTGRSTGELFF. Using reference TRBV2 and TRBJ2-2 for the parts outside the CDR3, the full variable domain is EPEVTQTPSHQVTQMGQEVILRCVPISNHLYFYWYRQILGQKVEFLVSFYNNEISEKSEIFDDQFSVERPDGSNFTLKIRSTKLEDSAMYFCASSRTGRSTGELFFGEGSRLTVL.

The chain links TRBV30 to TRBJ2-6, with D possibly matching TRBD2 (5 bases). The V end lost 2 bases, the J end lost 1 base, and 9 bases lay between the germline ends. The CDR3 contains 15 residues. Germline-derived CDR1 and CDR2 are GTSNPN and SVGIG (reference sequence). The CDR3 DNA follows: TGTGCCTGGAGTTCACGGGATTCTGGGGCCAACGTCCTGACTTTC. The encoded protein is CAWSSRDSGANVLTF.

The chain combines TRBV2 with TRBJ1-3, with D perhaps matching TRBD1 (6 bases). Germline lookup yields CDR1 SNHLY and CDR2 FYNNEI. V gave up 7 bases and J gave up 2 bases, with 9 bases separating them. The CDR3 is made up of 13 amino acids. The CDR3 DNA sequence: TGTGCCAGCACAACAGGGACTGGAAACACCATATATTTT. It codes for CASTTGTGNTIYF.

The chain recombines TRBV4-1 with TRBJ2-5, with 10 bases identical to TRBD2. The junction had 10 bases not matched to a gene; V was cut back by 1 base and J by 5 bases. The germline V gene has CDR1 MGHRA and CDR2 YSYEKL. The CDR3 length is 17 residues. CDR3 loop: CASSQAAGGPIYETQYF. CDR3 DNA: TGCGCCAGCAGCCAAGCAGCGGGGGGGCCGATTTATGAGACCCAGTACTTC.

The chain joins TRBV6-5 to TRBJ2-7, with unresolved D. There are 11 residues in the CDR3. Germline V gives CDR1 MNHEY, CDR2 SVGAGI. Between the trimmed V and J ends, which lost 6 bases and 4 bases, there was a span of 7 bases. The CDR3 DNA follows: TGTGCCAGCAGCTCGGTTTACGAGCAGTACGTC. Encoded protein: CASSSVYEQYV.

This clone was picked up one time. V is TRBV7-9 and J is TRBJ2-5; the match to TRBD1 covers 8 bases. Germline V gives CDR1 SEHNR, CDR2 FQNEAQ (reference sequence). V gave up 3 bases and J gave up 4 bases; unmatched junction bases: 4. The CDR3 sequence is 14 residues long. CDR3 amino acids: CASSFDRGRETQYF. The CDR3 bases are TGTGCCAGCAGCTTCGACAGGGGTCGAGAGACCCAGTACTTC.

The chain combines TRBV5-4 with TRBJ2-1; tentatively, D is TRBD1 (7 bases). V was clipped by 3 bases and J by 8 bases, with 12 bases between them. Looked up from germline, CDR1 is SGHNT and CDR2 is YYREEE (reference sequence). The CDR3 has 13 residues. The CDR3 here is CASSSSGGYEQFF. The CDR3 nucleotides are TGTGCCAGCAGCTCTTCAGGGGGGTATGAGCAGTTCTTC.

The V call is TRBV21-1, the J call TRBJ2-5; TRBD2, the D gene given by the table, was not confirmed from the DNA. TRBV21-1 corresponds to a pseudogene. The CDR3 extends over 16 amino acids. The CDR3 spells CASSHWTSGVQETQYF. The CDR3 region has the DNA TGTGCCAGCAGCCACTGGACTAGCGGGGTTCAGGAGACCCAGTACTTC.

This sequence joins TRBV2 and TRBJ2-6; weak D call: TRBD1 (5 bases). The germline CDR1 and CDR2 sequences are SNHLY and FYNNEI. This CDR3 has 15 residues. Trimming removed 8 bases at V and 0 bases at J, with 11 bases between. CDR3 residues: CASQGRDSGANVLTF. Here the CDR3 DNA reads TGTGCCAGCCAGGGAAGGGACTCTGGGGCCAACGTCCTGACTTTC. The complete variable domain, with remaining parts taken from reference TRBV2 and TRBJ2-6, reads EPEVTQTPSHQVTQMGQEVILRCVPISNHLYFYWYRQILGQKVEFLVSFYNNEISEKSEIFDDQFSVERPDGSNFTLKIRSTKLEDSAMYFCASQGRDSGANVLTFGAGSRLTVL.

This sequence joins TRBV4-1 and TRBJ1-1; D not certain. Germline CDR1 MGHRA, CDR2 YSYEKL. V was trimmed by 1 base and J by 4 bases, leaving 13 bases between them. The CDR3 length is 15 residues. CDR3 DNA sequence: TGCGCCAGCAGCCAAGGGATATCAGGTACCACTGAAGCTTTCTTT. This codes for CASSQGISGTTEAFF.